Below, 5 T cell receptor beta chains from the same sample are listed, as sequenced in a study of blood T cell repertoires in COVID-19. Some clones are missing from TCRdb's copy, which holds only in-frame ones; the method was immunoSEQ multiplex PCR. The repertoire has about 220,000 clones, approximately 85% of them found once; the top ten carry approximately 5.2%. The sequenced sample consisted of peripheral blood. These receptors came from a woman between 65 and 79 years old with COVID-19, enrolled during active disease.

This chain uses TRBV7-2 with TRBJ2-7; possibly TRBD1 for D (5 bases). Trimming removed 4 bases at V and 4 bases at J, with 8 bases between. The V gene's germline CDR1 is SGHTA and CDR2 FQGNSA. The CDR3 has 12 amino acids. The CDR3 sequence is CASSSDIYEQYF. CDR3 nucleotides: TGTGCCAGCAGCTCGGACATTTACGAGCAGTACTTC.

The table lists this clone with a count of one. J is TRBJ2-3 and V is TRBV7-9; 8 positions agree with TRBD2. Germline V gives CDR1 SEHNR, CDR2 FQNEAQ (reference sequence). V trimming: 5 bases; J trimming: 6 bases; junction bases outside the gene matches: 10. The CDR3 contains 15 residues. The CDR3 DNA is TGTGCCAGCAGCCAGAGCGGGAGCCATGGGGATACGCAGTATTTT. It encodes CASSQSGSHGDTQYF. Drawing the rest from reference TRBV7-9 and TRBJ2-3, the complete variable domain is DTGVSQNPRHKITKRGQNVTFRCDPISEHNRLYWYRQTLGQGPEFLTYFQNEAQLEKSRLLSDRFSAERPKGSFSTLEIQRTEQGDSAMYLCASSQSGSHGDTQYFGPGTRLTVL.

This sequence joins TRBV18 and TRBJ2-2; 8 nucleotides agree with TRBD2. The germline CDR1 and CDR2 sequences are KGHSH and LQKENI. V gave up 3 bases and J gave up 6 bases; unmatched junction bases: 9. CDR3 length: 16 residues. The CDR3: CASSPRTSFNAGELFF. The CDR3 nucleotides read TGTGCCAGCTCACCCCGGACTAGCTTCAACGCCGGGGAGCTGTTTTTT.

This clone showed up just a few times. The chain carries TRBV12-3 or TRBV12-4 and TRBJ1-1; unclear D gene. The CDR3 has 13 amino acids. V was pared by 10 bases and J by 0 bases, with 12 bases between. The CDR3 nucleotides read TGTGCCACCGACTCGGGAATGAACACTGAAGCTTTCTTT. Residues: CATDSGMNTEAFF.

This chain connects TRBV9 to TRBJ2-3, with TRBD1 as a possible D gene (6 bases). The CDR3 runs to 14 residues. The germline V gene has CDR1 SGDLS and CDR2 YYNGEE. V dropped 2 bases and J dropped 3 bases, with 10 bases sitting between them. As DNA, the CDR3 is TGTGCCAGCAGCGTGGACAGTGAGACAGATACGCAGTATTTT. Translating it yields CASSVDSETDTQYF.